This TCR beta chain was recovered during a study of OX40 agonist ivuxolimab in advanced cancers. As for the study in general: The study treated patients with ivuxolimab, an agonistic anti-OX40 (CD134) antibody. Study-wide results and caveats: Doses of 0.1 to 3.0 mg/kg were accompanied by clonal expansion of CD4+ and CD8+ blood T cells by week 6.

V trimming: 3 bases; J trimming: 0 bases; junction bases outside the gene matches: 11. The CDR3 extends over 18 amino acids. The germline V gene encodes CDR1 SGHRS and CDR2 YFSETQ. Clones were read by immunoSEQ multiplex PCR, and TCRdb kept only the in-frame ones, dropping some. This table holds 70,000 to 80,000 clones, about 90% found once. This clone was seen once. Antigen unknown. The source was CD4+ or CD8+ T cells sorted from blood, collected in a trial of the OX40 agonist ivuxolimab. The sequence was obtained from an adult with an advanced solid tumor such as melanoma, head and neck, liver or kidney cancer. The chain recombines TRBV5-1 with TRBJ2-3, with 9 positions matching TRBD2. This CDR3 is CASSWEYLAGTSTDTQYF. The CDR3 DNA sequence: TGCGCCAGCAGCTGGGAATATCTAGCGGGGACTAGCACAGATACGCAGTATTTT. Supplemented by reference TRBV5-1 and TRBJ2-3, the full variable domain reads KAGVTQTPRYLIKTRGQQVTLSCSPISGHRSVSWYQQTPGQGLQFLFEYFSETQRNKGNFPGRFSGRQFSNSRSEMNVSTLELGDSALYLCASSWEYLAGTSTDTQYFGPGTRLTVL.